The 16 T cell receptor beta chains listed next were all sequenced from one sample in a study of T cells after yellow fever vaccination. TCRdb independently ran MiXCR on the 5' RACE reads; one entry per CDR3 protein. This sample carries about 260,000 distinct CDR3 sequences, approximately 13% of them seen once, and the ten largest clones take 0.4% to 0.55%. The sequencing here drew on CD4+ T cells sorted from PBMCs, taken 45 days after the yellow fever booster vaccination. Receptors were obtained from a young man who received the YFV17D yellow fever vaccine.

This clonotype has more than one count but fewer than ten. J is TRBJ1-5 and V is TRBV20-1; no reliable D call. Germline-derived CDR1 and CDR2 are DFQATT and SNEGSKA (reference sequence). This CDR3 has 13 amino acids. V dropped 5 bases and J dropped 9 bases, with 17 bases sitting between them. Here the CDR3 reads CSADEVTRGPQHF. CDR3 DNA: TGCAGTGCTGATGAGGTCACTCGTGGGCCCCAGCATTTT.

This clonotype was found a few times. The rearrangement uses TRBV20-1 and TRBJ2-3; TRBD2 agrees at 9 bases. V was pared by 3 bases and J by 2 bases, with 9 bases of the junction left unmatched. The CDR3 is 16 amino acids. CDR1 DFQATT and CDR2 SNEGSKA come from the germline V gene (reference sequence). The CDR3 DNA sequence: TGCAGTGCTAGGGGGACTAGCCCTACCTTCACAGATACGCAGTATTTT. It translates to CSARGTSPTFTDTQYF.

This chain uses TRBV6-2 or TRBV6-3 with TRBJ2-1; TRBD2 aligns across 10 bases. J was trimmed by 10 bases and V by 5 bases; bases with no gene match: 8. This CDR3 spans 14 amino acids. Germline-derived CDR1 and CDR2 are MNHEY and SVGEGT. Here the CDR3 DNA reads TGTGCCAGCAGTAAGCTAGCGGGAGTCGGCGAGCAGTTCTTC. Its protein product is CASSKLAGVGEQFF.

The chain carries TRBV5-1 and TRBJ2-7; D unresolved. V lost 2 bases, J lost 2 bases, and 14 bases lay in between. Germline V CDR1 and CDR2: SGHRS, YFSETQ. There are 15 residues in the CDR3. CDR3 DNA: TGCGCCAGCAGCTTAAAGACTGTCGAAACCTACGAGCAGTACTTC. Its translation: CASSLKTVETYEQYF.

This clonotype has just a few counts. The chain combines TRBV28 with TRBJ2-5, with 8 bases fitting TRBD1. This CDR3 is 14 amino acids long. Germline V gene lookup returns CDR1 MDHEN and CDR2 SYDVKM. Trimming cost V 6 bases and J 5 bases; bases outside gene matches: 8. CDR3 protein: CASSPQGAYETQYF. The CDR3 DNA is TGTGCCAGCAGCCCCCAGGGGGCTTATGAGACCCAGTACTTC.

This clonotype was counted between two and nine times. This chain connects TRBV5-1 to TRBJ2-7, with TRBD1 matching 8 bases. Germline V gene data show CDR1 as SGHRS and CDR2 as YFSETQ. The junction had 5 bases not matched to a gene; V was cut back by 3 bases and J by 3 bases. The CDR3 length is 14 residues. CDR3 DNA sequence: TGCGCCAGCAGCTCGACAGGGGAGGACTACGAGCAGTACTTC. Protein sequence: CASSSTGEDYEQYF.

The rearrangement joins TRBV29-1 to TRBJ2-7, with D perhaps matching TRBD1 (7 bases). The CDR3 consists of 15 residues. From germline, CDR1 is SQVTM and CDR2 ANQGSEA. V lost 0 bases to trimming and J lost 5 bases, with 17 bases between them. This chain's CDR3 is CSVEDRVQGGDEQYF. The DNA for the CDR3 is TGCAGCGTTGAAGATCGGGTGCAGGGGGGCGACGAGCAGTACTTC.

The genes are TRBV27 and TRBJ2-7; no clear D gene. The germline V and J ends were trimmed by 2 bases and 1 base, with 6 bases remaining between them. CDR1 and CDR2 from the germline V gene are MNHEY and SMNVEV (reference sequence). This CDR3 is 13 amino acids long. Here the CDR3 reads CASSLRRSYEQYF. CDR3 nucleotide sequence: TGTGCCAGCAGTTTAAGGCGGTCCTACGAGCAGTACTTC.

The count of this clonotype is one. The chain combines TRBV20-1 with TRBJ1-2; 8 bases map to TRBD1. The CDR3 has 11 amino acids. CDR1 DFQATT and CDR2 SNEGSKA come from the germline V gene (reference sequence). V shed 8 bases and J 5 bases; nucleotides not matched to a gene: 4. The CDR3 DNA follows: TGCAGTCCCAGGACAGGGTATGGCTACACCTTC. Translating gives CSPRTGYGYTF.

The table lists this clonotype with a few counts. V usage is TRBV20-1 and J usage is TRBJ2-5; TRBD1 matches at 8 bases. CDR1 and CDR2 (germline): DFQATT, SNEGSKA (reference sequence). V gave up 5 bases and J gave up 5 bases; unmatched junction bases: 4. The CDR3 covers 12 residues. The CDR3: CSAGQGHETQYF. Here the CDR3 DNA reads TGCAGTGCTGGACAGGGTCACGAGACCCAGTACTTC.

For this clonotype: At one of its ends the junction is not consistent with the germline gene, which may arise from a read error. V and J are TRBV7-6 and TRBJ1-6, with TRBD1 matching over 7 bases. Germline loops: CDR1 SGHVS, CDR2 FNYEAQ. This CDR3 has 13 residues. CDR3 sequence reads: CASSRQGNPPLHF. In nucleotides, the CDR3 is TGTGCCAGCAGCCGACAGGGTAATCCACCCCTCCACTTT.

This clonotype was observed at least ten times. The chain joins TRBV7-2 to TRBJ2-5, with TRBD1 as a possible D gene (5 bases). The germline CDR1 and CDR2 sequences are SGHTA and FQGNSA. The CDR3 extends over 13 amino acids. V was clipped by 5 bases and J by 1 base, with 8 bases between them. The CDR3 DNA reads as TGTGCCAGCAGCCAACAGGTCCAAGAGACCCAGTACTTC. Amino acid sequence: CASSQQVQETQYF.

At least ten counts were recorded for this clonotype. V is TRBV20-1 and J is TRBJ2-6, with D unresolved. The CDR3 is 13 residues long. The V and J ends lost 5 bases and 4 bases respectively, with 9 bases between them. The germline CDR1 and CDR2 sequences are DFQATT and SNEGSKA (reference sequence). The CDR3 region has the DNA TGCAGTGCTTTAGTGCCCGGGGCCAACGTCCTGACTTTC. It yields the protein CSALVPGANVLTF.

This clonotype was observed many times. The CDR3 region is CASSQASGTSGNRADTQYF. CDR3 sequence (DNA): TGCGCCAGCAGCCAAGCCTCAGGGACTAGCGGGAATCGGGCAGATACGCAGTATTTT. V usage is TRBV4-3 and J usage is TRBJ2-3; 13 bases are shared with TRBD2. This CDR3 comprises 19 residues. Germline values: CDR1 LGHNA, CDR2 YSLEER. The V and J ends lost 1 base and 4 bases, in that order; junction bases with no gene match: 11.

The rearrangement uses TRBV9 and TRBJ2-3; 14 positions agree with TRBD2. V lost 0 bases to trimming and J lost 4 bases; unmatched junction nucleotides: 7. Looked up from germline, CDR1 is SGDLS and CDR2 is YYNGEE. This CDR3 region has 18 residues. The CDR3 DNA is TGTGCCAGCAGCGTAGCCCCTGGGACTAGCGGGAGAGCAGATACGCAGTATTTT. Protein sequence: CASSVAPGTSGRADTQYF.

This chain joins TRBV5-4 and TRBJ2-3; 9 nucleotides align to TRBD2. Germline V gene sequence: CDR1 SGHNT, CDR2 YYREEE (reference sequence). The V gene end was trimmed by 3 bases and the J gene end by 0 bases; junction bases not matched to a gene: 8. There are 17 residues in the CDR3. CDR3 sequence (DNA): TGTGCCAGCAGCTCCTACTTAGCGGGAGCGAGCACAGATACGCAGTATTTT. This sequence encodes CASSSYLAGASTDTQYF.